This T cell receptor beta chain was captured by sequencing in a study of Ad26.COV2.S vaccination and SARS-CoV-2 variants. At the level of the study: The donor belonged to the COV1001 Ad26.COV2.S trial arm.

TCRdb's table, derived via immunoSEQ multiplex PCR, lists solely in-frame clones and lacks some. The sample contains about 680,000 clones, about 90% of which appear only once. The V gene lost 0 bases and the J gene lost 2 bases, with 11 bases spanning the gap. Germline CDR1 reads SGHNT; CDR2 reads YYREEE (reference sequence). The CDR3 covers 15 residues. Treatment here: 15 to 20 received Ad26.COV2.S at low or high dose, single or two shots; about 5 received placebo; per-sample allocation not given. Samples came from day 63 after the first vaccine or placebo injection. The TCR originated in a person aged 18-60 years who received the Ad26.COV2.S COVID-19 vaccine or a placebo. The material was peripheral blood, obtained in a trial of Ad26.COV2.S vaccine versus placebo. The chain joins TRBV5-4 to TRBJ1-1; D unresolved. The CDR3 nucleotides read TGTGCCAGCAGCTTGGAGGTTGTGCGAAACACTGAAGCTTTCTTT. Translation gives CASSLEVVRNTEAFF.